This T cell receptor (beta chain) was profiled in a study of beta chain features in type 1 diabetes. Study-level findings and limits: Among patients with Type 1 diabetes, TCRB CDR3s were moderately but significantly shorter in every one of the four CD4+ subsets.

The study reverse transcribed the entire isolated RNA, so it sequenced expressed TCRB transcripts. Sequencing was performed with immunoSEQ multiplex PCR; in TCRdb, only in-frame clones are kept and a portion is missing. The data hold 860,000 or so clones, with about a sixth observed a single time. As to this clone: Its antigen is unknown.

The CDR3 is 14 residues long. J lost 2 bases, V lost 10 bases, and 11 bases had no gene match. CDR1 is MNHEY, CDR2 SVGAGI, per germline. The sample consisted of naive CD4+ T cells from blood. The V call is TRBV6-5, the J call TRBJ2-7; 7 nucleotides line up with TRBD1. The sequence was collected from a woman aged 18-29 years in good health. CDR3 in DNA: TGTGCCACCCGACAGGGCTACGGCACCTACGAGCAGTACTTC. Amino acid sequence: CATRQGYGTYEQYF.